Below, 7 T cell receptor beta chains from the same sample are listed, as sequenced in a study of cytomegalovirus exposure and HLA in healthy donors. The PCR made use of 60 Vbeta and 13 Jbeta primers. The protocol was immunoSEQ multiplex PCR, while the TCRdb copy is restricted to in-frame clones and leaves out a portion. This table holds about 130,000 clones, 60% to 80% found once. Sequenced sample: PBMCs. The receptors shown here come from a middle-aged man in good health and CMV-seronegative.

This CDR3 reads CASSLGTARGNQPQHF. The CDR3 DNA follows: TGTGCCAGCAGCCTCGGGACAGCGCGGGGCAATCAGCCCCAGCATTTT. The chain joins TRBV5-5 to TRBJ1-5; 7 bases map to TRBD1. The CDR3 is 16 residues long. Germline lookup yields CDR1 SGHKS and CDR2 YYEKEE (reference sequence). With V trimmed by 4 bases and J by 2 bases, 9 bases remained unmatched.

The chain carries TRBV11-1 and TRBJ2-1; D remains ambiguous. Germline V gene data show CDR1 as SGHAT and CDR2 as FQDESV (reference sequence). V lost 2 bases and J lost 5, with 10 bases in between. This CDR3 spans 14 amino acids. As DNA, the CDR3 is TGTGCCAGCAGCTTAAATGAAGCGAACAATGAGCAGTTCTTC. It is translated as CASSLNEANNEQFF.

This sequence joins TRBV11-3 and TRBJ1-1, with D hard to call. The V and J ends lost 4 bases and 1 base respectively, with 7 bases between them. Germline V CDR1 and CDR2: SGHNT, YENEEA. There are 13 residues in the CDR3. The CDR3 DNA reads TGTGCCAGCAGCTCGGGATCGAACACTGAAGCTTTCTTT. Its protein is CASSSGSNTEAFF.

This rearrangement joins TRBV6-1 to TRBJ2-6; a possible D gene is TRBD1 (5 bases). The germline CDR1 and CDR2 sequences are MNHNS and SASEGT. The CDR3 has 18 amino acids. V was pared by 2 bases and J by 0 bases, with 14 bases between. The chain's CDR3 is CASSETLRTYSGANVLTF. CDR3 sequence (DNA): TGTGCCAGCAGTGAAACTCTCCGGACATACTCTGGGGCCAACGTCCTGACTTTC.

Concerning this clone itself: The same CDR3 also results from other DNA sequences found in this sample. V is TRBV6-1 and J is TRBJ2-1; TRBD2 agrees at 9 bases. V gave up 2 bases and J gave up 2 bases; unmatched junction bases: 1. Germline CDR1 and CDR2: MNHNS and SASEGT. The CDR3 has 15 residues. In DNA form, the CDR3 reads TGTGCCAGCAGTGAACGACTAGCGGCCTACAATGAGCAGTTCTTC. It specifies CASSERLAAYNEQFF.

A word on this clone: At one boundary the junction diverges from the germline segment, which might be a read error. This chain links TRBV7-2 with TRBJ2-3, with 12 bases matching TRBD1. Germline loops: CDR1 SGHTA, CDR2 FQGNSA. CDR3 length: 15 residues. The CDR3 coding sequence is TGTGCCAGCAGCTCCCCCGGGACAGGGGGCGGATTATGGAATTTT. Translation gives CASSSPGTGGGLWNF.

The V call is TRBV30, the J call TRBJ2-7, with D possibly being TRBD1 (6 bases). The ends were cut back, 3 bases at V and 0 bases at J, with 18 bases in the middle. The germline V gene has CDR1 GTSNPN and CDR2 SVGIG (reference sequence). The length of the CDR3 is 16 residues. CDR3 nucleotides: TGTGCCTGGAGAGAAACCCCCGACAGGAGCTCCTACGAGCAGTACTTC. As protein: CAWRETPDRSSYEQYF.